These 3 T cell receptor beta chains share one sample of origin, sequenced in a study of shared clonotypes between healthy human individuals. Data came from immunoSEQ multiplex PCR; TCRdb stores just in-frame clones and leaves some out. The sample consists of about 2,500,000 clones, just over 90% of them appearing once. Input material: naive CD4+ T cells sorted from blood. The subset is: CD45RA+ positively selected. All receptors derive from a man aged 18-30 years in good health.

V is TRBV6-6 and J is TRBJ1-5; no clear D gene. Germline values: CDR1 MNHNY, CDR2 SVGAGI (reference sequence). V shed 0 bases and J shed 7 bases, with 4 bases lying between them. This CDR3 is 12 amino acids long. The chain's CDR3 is CASSYSRQPQHF. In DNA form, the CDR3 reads TGTGCCAGCAGTTACTCTAGGCAGCCCCAGCATTTT.

In nucleotides, the CDR3 is TGCGCCAGCGGAATTTCGATCCCCTACGAGCAGTACTTC. Amino acids: CASGISIPYEQYF. This chain links TRBV10-2 with TRBJ2-7; D is ambiguous. Germline CDR1 and CDR2: WSHSY and SAAADI. Trimming took 8 bases from V and 2 from J, leaving 13 bases between them. The CDR3 is 13 amino acids.

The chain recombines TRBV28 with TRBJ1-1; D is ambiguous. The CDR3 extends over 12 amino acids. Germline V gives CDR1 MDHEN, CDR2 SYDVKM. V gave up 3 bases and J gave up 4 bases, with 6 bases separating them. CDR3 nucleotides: TGTGCCAGCAGTTTTCTGACCACTGAAGCTTTCTTT. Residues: CASSFLTTEAFF.